The 29 T cell receptor beta chains presented below share a single source sample, sequenced in a study of CD8 T cells in Susac syndrome. A quantity of roughly 0.5 to 1 ug RNA underwent reverse transcription using random hexamers. TCRdb redid the calling of the immunoSEQ multiplex PCR reads with MiXCR, one entry per CDR3 protein. The sample shows about 200,000 distinct CDR3 sequences, about 96% of them seen only once. The specimen was CD4+ T cells from PBMCs. These receptors all come from a human donor with multiple sclerosis.

The gene calls are TRBV28 and TRBJ2-3, with 8 bases fitting TRBD2. Germline V gene sequence: CDR1 MDHEN, CDR2 SYDVKM. Trimming took 6 bases from V and 2 from J; bases not matched to a gene: 7. The CDR3 runs to 15 residues. Here the CDR3 DNA reads TGTGCCAGCAGACCGCCGGGACTAGACACAGATACGCAGTATTTT. This encodes CASRPPGLDTDTQYF.

This clonotype was counted a single time. The chain carries TRBV15 and TRBJ1-5; D gene uncertain. The CDR3 runs to 13 residues. Germline V CDR1 and CDR2: LNHNV, YYDKDF (reference sequence). Trimming stripped 8 bases from V and 1 base from J, with 9 bases between. In DNA, the CDR3 is TGTGCCACCGGTCGAGGCAGCAATCAGCCCCAGCATTTT. Its protein is CATGRGSNQPQHF.

J is TRBJ2-1 and V is TRBV9; TRBD2 matches at 7 bases. The length of the CDR3 is 14 residues. Germline assignment: CDR1 SGDLS and CDR2 YYNGEE. Trimming took 3 bases from V and 6 from J; bases not matched to a gene: 6. In DNA, the CDR3 is TGTGCCAGCAGCGCCCGGGACTACCTCAATGAGCAGTTCTTC. This gives the protein CASSARDYLNEQFF.

The chain employs TRBV30 and TRBJ2-1, with 8 bases matching TRBD2. Trimming at V came to 5 bases and at J to 5 bases, leaving 11 bases not matched to a gene. CDR1 GTSNPN and CDR2 SVGIG come from the germline V gene (reference sequence). The CDR3 consists of 15 residues. The CDR3: CAWAGGSIGNNEQFF. DNA for the CDR3: TGTGCCTGGGCGGGGGGCTCAATAGGGAACAATGAGCAGTTCTTC.

The V call is TRBV3-1, the J call TRBJ2-7; 9 nucleotides agree with TRBD2. This CDR3 is 11 amino acids long. The germline CDR1 and CDR2 sequences are LGHDT and YNNKEL (reference sequence). The trim removed 10 bases at V and 7 bases at J, leaving 5 bases unmatched. In DNA, the CDR3 is TGTGCCACCAGTAGCGGGGGTGAGCAGTACTTC. Amino acid sequence: CATSSGGEQYF.

The chain has TRBV14 and TRBJ2-1; D is perhaps TRBD2 (7 bases). Germline CDR1 SGHDN, CDR2 FVKESK. V shed 1 base and J shed 9 bases, with 13 bases lying between them. This CDR3 is built from 14 residues. The CDR3 spells CASSQAGGPGEQFF. CDR3 nucleotide sequence: TGTGCCAGCAGCCAAGCCGGGGGGCCTGGTGAGCAGTTCTTC.

This chain links TRBV20-1 with TRBJ2-7; possibly TRBD1 or TRBD2 for D (5 bases each). This CDR3 spans 14 amino acids. Trimming shortened V by 2 bases and J by 1 base, and 12 bases separated the two germline ends. In germline, CDR1 is DFQATT, CDR2 SNEGSKA (reference sequence). CDR3 protein: CSARPGRLSYEQYF. The CDR3 nucleotides read TGCAGTGCTAGACCGGGACGCCTGTCCTACGAGCAGTACTTC.

The chain has TRBV9 and TRBJ1-1; D possibly corresponds to TRBD1 (5 bases). The germline V gene has CDR1 SGDLS and CDR2 YYNGEE. V gave up 0 bases and J gave up 6 bases, with 15 bases separating them. The length of the CDR3 is 15 residues. The CDR3 region is CASSVVGGRGAEAFF. Here the CDR3 DNA reads TGTGCCAGCAGCGTAGTAGGAGGGCGAGGGGCTGAAGCTTTCTTT. The whole variable domain, filled in from reference TRBV9 and TRBJ1-1, reads DSGVTQTPKHLITATGQRVTLRCSPRSGDLSVYWYQQSLDQGLQFLIQYYNGEERAKGNILERFSAQQFPDLHSELNLSSLELGDSALYFCASSVVGGRGAEAFFGQGTRLTVV.

J is TRBJ1-2 and V is TRBV30; D is unclear. Trimming took 1 base from V and 5 from J, leaving 8 bases between them. Per the germline V gene, CDR1 is GTSNPN and CDR2 is SVGIG (reference sequence). The CDR3 is made up of 12 amino acids. The chain's CDR3 is CAWSGRYYGYTF. CDR3 nucleotide sequence: TGTGCCTGGAGTGGCCGTTATTATGGCTACACCTTC.

The V call is TRBV20-1, the J call TRBJ1-1, with 7 bases aligning to TRBD1. The junction had 4 bases not matched to a gene; V was cut back by 5 bases and J by 4 bases. CDR3 size: 12 residues. Per germline, CDR1 DFQATT and CDR2 SNEGSKA (reference sequence). CDR3 sequence: CSADRAGTEAFF. CDR3 nucleotide sequence: TGCAGTGCTGACAGGGCAGGCACTGAAGCTTTCTTT.

The chain is built from TRBV18 and TRBJ2-5; possibly TRBD1 or TRBD2 for D (6 bases each). CDR1 is KGHSH, CDR2 LQKENI, per germline. This CDR3 is 13 amino acids long. Trimming removed 6 bases from V and 5 bases from J, with 13 bases in between. For the CDR3, the DNA is TGTGCCAGCTCTTCCGGGGGCGCGGAGACCCAGTACTTC. This gives the protein CASSSGGAETQYF.

The gene calls are TRBV7-6 and TRBJ2-5, with 8 bases matching TRBD2. This CDR3 region has 17 residues. J gave up 1 base and V 0 bases, and 7 bases lay outside the gene matches. Germline values: CDR1 SGHVS, CDR2 FNYEAQ. The CDR3: CASSLATSGATQETQYF. DNA for the CDR3: TGTGCCAGCAGCTTAGCAACTAGCGGAGCGACCCAAGAGACCCAGTACTTC.

The V call is TRBV27, the J call TRBJ1-1; TRBD1 matches at 12 bases. Per the germline V gene, CDR1 is MNHEY and CDR2 is SMNVEV (reference sequence). The ends lost 6 bases at V and 5 bases at J; junction bases unmatched: 10. The CDR3 is 16 amino acids. CDR3 in amino acids: CASRGQGAPLGTEAFF. CDR3 nucleotide sequence: TGTGCCAGCAGGGGACAGGGGGCGCCCTTAGGGACTGAAGCTTTCTTT.

The chain recombines TRBV12-3 or TRBV12-4 with TRBJ2-7; TRBD1 matches 7 bases. This CDR3 region has 15 residues. The ends lost 5 bases at V and 2 bases at J; junction bases unmatched: 9. The CDR3 sequence: CASSPDRASTYEQYF. The DNA of the CDR3 is TGTGCCAGCAGTCCCGACAGGGCTTCGACCTACGAGCAGTACTTC.

V usage is TRBV24-1 and J usage is TRBJ1-5; D remains unclear. Germline assignment: CDR1 KGHDR and CDR2 SFDVKD. This CDR3 is built from 13 residues. V was pared by 2 bases and J by 6 bases, with 7 bases between. This CDR3 is CATSDSGRQPQHF. The CDR3 DNA follows: TGTGCCACCAGTGATTCCGGACGTCAGCCCCAGCATTTT.

J is TRBJ2-1 and V is TRBV12-3 or TRBV12-4; D is undetermined. This CDR3 contains 14 residues. V gave up 0 bases and J gave up 4 bases, with 7 bases separating them. For the CDR3, the DNA is TGTGCCAGCAGTTTAGCAGCCCGATACAATGAGCAGTTCTTC. Residues: CASSLAARYNEQFF.

This sequence joins TRBV7-2 and TRBJ2-1, with D possibly matching TRBD2 (6 bases). CDR3 length equals 12 residues. Germline CDR1 is SGHTA and CDR2 is FQGNSA. Trimming left V 5 bases short and J 8 bases short, with 10 bases between. In nucleotides, the CDR3 is TGTGCCAGCAGCCCCCGACTAGATGAGCAGTTCTTC. It is translated as CASSPRLDEQFF.

This chain links TRBV10-3 with TRBJ2-7; unclear D gene. In germline, CDR1 is ENHRY, CDR2 SYGVKD. This CDR3 has 14 amino acids. V dropped 0 bases and J dropped 3 bases, with 9 bases sitting between them. This CDR3 reads CAISESETYYEQYF. CDR3 bases: TGTGCCATCAGTGAGTCCGAAACCTACTACGAGCAGTACTTC.

The chain employs TRBV29-1 and TRBJ2-7; possible D gene TRBD2, 6 bases. With 6 bases removed from V and 6 bases from J, the gap between germline ends came to 18 bases. Germline V CDR1 and CDR2: SQVTM, ANQGSEA. The CDR3 sequence is 13 residues long. The CDR3 DNA sequence: TGCAGCGTCGCTGGAGGGACTCATTCCGAGCAGTACTTC. It is translated as CSVAGGTHSEQYF.

The rearrangement links TRBV5-1 to TRBJ1-5; D may be TRBD1 (6 bases). The ends were cut back, 7 bases at V and 6 bases at J, with 14 bases in the middle. This CDR3 is 13 amino acids long. The germline CDR1 and CDR2 sequences are SGHRS and YFSETQ. The CDR3 nucleotides read TGCGCCAGCGCCCAGGGGCTCGGTCAGCCCCAGCATTTT. This gives the protein CASAQGLGQPQHF.

The chain combines TRBV20-1 with TRBJ1-2; 9 nucleotides match TRBD1. Germline CDR1 and CDR2: DFQATT and SNEGSKA (reference sequence). The CDR3 has 13 residues. The V and J ends lost 6 bases and 4 bases, in that order; junction bases with no gene match: 6. CDR3 in amino acids: CSASTGGSYGYTF. As DNA, the CDR3 is TGCAGTGCCTCGACAGGGGGGAGCTATGGCTACACCTTC.

V is TRBV14 and J is TRBJ2-3; TRBD1 matches 8 bases. J was trimmed by 5 bases and V by 1 base; bases with no gene match: 5. This CDR3 region has 15 residues. Germline CDR1 is SGHDN and CDR2 is FVKESK. The CDR3 DNA reads TGTGCCAGCAGCCAAGTAGGACAGGGAGGAGATACGCAGTATTTT. Its protein product is CASSQVGQGGDTQYF.

The chain links TRBV29-1 to TRBJ1-1; a weak D match, TRBD1 (6 bases). This CDR3 spans 13 amino acids. V dropped 6 bases and J dropped 0 bases, with 11 bases sitting between them. Germline V lookup: CDR1 SQVTM, CDR2 ANQGSEA. CDR3 in DNA: TGCAGCGTGGGGGGGCTAATGAACACTGAAGCTTTCTTT. It specifies CSVGGLMNTEAFF.

This chain uses TRBV24-1 with TRBJ2-5; 9 nucleotides line up with TRBD1. After removal of 0 bases from V and 3 bases from J, the junction contained 7 bases not matched to a gene. The germline V gene has CDR1 KGHDR and CDR2 SFDVKD. The CDR3 totals 17 residues. CDR3 loop: CATSDLRDREREETQYF. The CDR3 DNA reads TGTGCCACCAGTGATTTGCGGGACAGGGAACGGGAAGAGACCCAGTACTTC.

The chain recombines TRBV15 with TRBJ1-5, with TRBD1 matching 8 bases. The trim removed 5 bases at V and 5 bases at J, leaving 5 bases unmatched. The CDR3 is made up of 14 amino acids. Germline V CDR1 and CDR2: LNHNV, YYDKDF (reference sequence). This chain's CDR3 is CATSPRTGHQPQHF. The DNA for the CDR3 is TGTGCCACCAGCCCACGGACAGGGCATCAGCCCCAGCATTTT.

CDR3 region: CSVDLLAGGPLGEQFF. The CDR3 nucleotides read TGCAGCGTTGACTTACTAGCGGGAGGGCCCCTCGGTGAGCAGTTCTTC. The chain joins TRBV29-1 to TRBJ2-1, with 13 bases that match TRBD2. Germline V gene data show CDR1 as SQVTM and CDR2 as ANQGSEA. This CDR3 has 16 amino acids. With 3 bases clipped from V and 9 bases from J, the junction kept 11 bases outside the gene matches.

This clonotype was counted a single time. V and J are TRBV29-1 and TRBJ2-3; no definite D call. The germline gives CDR1 SQVTM, CDR2 ANQGSEA. This CDR3 region has 12 residues. The V gene lost 4 bases and the J gene lost 2 bases, with 7 bases spanning the gap. Written as DNA, the CDR3 is TGCAGCGTTGTGGTCGACACAGATACGCAGTATTTT. This codes for CSVVVDTDTQYF.

V and J are TRBV6-6 and TRBJ2-1; D unclear. The V end was cut by 7 bases, the J end by 7 bases, with 8 bases between. This CDR3 has 11 residues. CDR1 and CDR2 (germline): MNHNY, SVGAGI (reference sequence). Here the CDR3 reads CASTQRNEQFF. The CDR3 nucleotides are TGTGCCAGCACCCAAAGGAATGAGCAGTTCTTC.

The V call is TRBV7-2, the J call TRBJ2-6; 8 bases agree with TRBD1. V gave up 5 bases and J gave up 4 bases; unmatched junction bases: 13. CDR1 and CDR2 (germline): SGHTA, FQGNSA. The CDR3 has 18 residues. CDR3 bases: TGTGCCAGCAGCACGGGACAGGCCTTCTCTGTGGGGGCCAACGTCCTGACTTTC. Protein product: CASSTGQAFSVGANVLTF. Full variable domain (missing parts from reference TRBV7-2 and TRBJ2-6): GAGVSQSPSNKVTEKGKDVELRCDPISGHTALYWYRQSLGQGLEFLIYFQGNSAPDKSGLPSDRFSAERTGGSVSTLTIQRTQQEDSAVYLCASSTGQAFSVGANVLTFGAGSRLTVL.